The clone carrying this T cell receptor (beta chain) was seen repeatedly, ten times or more. MiXCR was run by TCRdb on the reads, yielding one entry per CDR3 protein. Of under 250,000 distinct CDR3 sequences in the sample, under 35% were seen once. The data were obtained in a study of kidney transplant recipient with SARS-CoV-2 infection. The V gene's germline CDR1 is SGDLS and CDR2 YYNGEE. This CDR3 has 15 amino acids. Trimming cost V 4 bases and J 2 bases; bases outside gene matches: 8. Sequenced here: a blood sample, sampled at baseline and around day 120 from a kidney transplant recipient. The chain couples TRBV9 to TRBJ1-2; TRBD1 aligns across 7 bases. The clonotype originates from a male patient between 25 and 40 years old who had COVID-19 and was a kidney transplant recipient. The graft donor may have contributed some T cells. DNA of the CDR3: TGTGCCAGCAGCCCTCGTCAGGGGGAGAACTATGGCTACACCTTC. It yields the protein CASSPRQGENYGYTF.